The 13 T cell receptor beta chains below all came from one sample that was sequenced in a study of post-analysis software for immune sequencing data. Study outcomes and limitations: Roughly five TRBV segments were more frequent in patients than controls; TRBV5-6, TRBV5-1 and TRBV20-1 belonged to this group.

Unique molecular identifiers were present in the TCR beta cDNA libraries. TCRdb used MiXCR to reprocess the PCR reads, holding one entry per CDR3 protein. The sample yields roughly 870,000 distinct CDR3 sequences, about 53% seen once. No antigen has been identified for these receptors. Sequenced: blood. The receptors originated from a girl under 18 with multiple sclerosis.

This rearrangement joins TRBV7-2 to TRBJ2-5, with 10 bases fitting TRBD2. CDR1 and CDR2 from the germline V gene are SGHTA and FQGNSA. With 5 bases clipped from V and 2 bases from J, the junction kept 5 bases outside the gene matches. The CDR3 length is 15 residues. CDR3 DNA sequence: TGTGCCAGCAGCCATGGACTAGCGGTGCAAGAGACCCAGTACTTC. Translating it yields CASSHGLAVQETQYF.

In its sample, this clonotype was seen a few times. V gene TRBV6-1 combines with J gene TRBJ2-5; D possibly corresponds to TRBD2 (7 bases). The CDR3 has 15 residues. Germline assignment: CDR1 MNHNS and CDR2 SASEGT. Deletions cut 4 bases from V and 4 bases from J, with 16 bases between. The CDR3 coding sequence is TGTGCCAGCAGTGTTGTGGGGGGGCGAGGAGAGACCCAGTACTTC. This encodes CASSVVGGRGETQYF.

This clonotype was found a few times. The chain is built from TRBV12-3 or TRBV12-4 and TRBJ1-2; tentatively, D is TRBD1 (6 bases). The CDR3 covers 16 residues. V was clipped by 6 bases and J by 4 bases, with 21 bases between them. The CDR3 protein is CASRTILGGGGYGYTF. In nucleotides, the CDR3 is TGTGCCAGCAGAACGATACTTGGGGGAGGGGGCTATGGCTACACCTTC.

V usage is TRBV6-5 and J usage is TRBJ1-6; D may be TRBD1 (6 bases). CDR1 MNHEY and CDR2 SVGAGI come from the germline V gene. This CDR3 spans 15 amino acids. Trimming pared 0 bases from V and 6 bases from J, leaving 9 bases between. The CDR3 is CASSYSPGANSPLHF. CDR3 DNA sequence: TGTGCCAGCAGTTACTCACCGGGGGCTAATTCACCCCTCCACTTT.

The V call is TRBV12-3 or TRBV12-4, the J call TRBJ1-2, with TRBD1 matching over 9 bases. The CDR3 runs 15 residues. V lost 3 bases and J lost 5; bases outside the gene matches: 7. The CDR3 sequence is CASSLATGGMYGYTF. CDR3 nucleotides: TGTGCCAGCAGTTTGGCGACAGGGGGAATGTATGGCTACACCTTC.

This chain connects TRBV7-2 to TRBJ1-1; the D is unclear. Germline V CDR1 and CDR2: SGHTA, FQGNSA. V dropped 6 bases and J dropped 0 bases, with 5 bases sitting between them. The CDR3 is 12 residues long. The CDR3 reads CASRYLNTEAFF. The CDR3 DNA reads as TGTGCCAGCAGATACCTGAACACTGAAGCTTTCTTT.

The chain is built from TRBV7-3 and TRBJ2-2, with TRBD1 identical over 7 bases. Germline CDR1 is SGHTA and CDR2 is FQGTGA. V shed 5 bases and J 2 bases; nucleotides not matched to a gene: 8. CDR3 length equals 16 residues. The CDR3 DNA reads TGTGCCAGCAGCCCGCTCGGGACAGCTAACACCGGGGAGCTGTTTTTT. It yields the protein CASSPLGTANTGELFF.

The chain has TRBV5-1 and TRBJ1-1; D unclear. Germline CDR1 SGHRS, CDR2 YFSETQ. The CDR3 spans 15 residues. V lost 4 bases and J 5 bases, leaving 18 bases between the germline ends. The DNA of the CDR3 is TGCGCCAGCAGCCCAGGTTGGGATTTGGGAACTGAAGCTTTCTTT. This sequence encodes CASSPGWDLGTEAFF.

This clonotype was found a few times. This chain uses TRBV5-1 with TRBJ1-2; weak D call: TRBD1 (6 bases). The CDR3 contains 14 residues. Deletions cut 0 bases from V and 1 base from J, with 7 bases between. The germline gives CDR1 SGHRS, CDR2 YFSETQ. The CDR3 nucleotides are TGCGCCAGCAGCTTGGGGGACAATAACTATGGCTACACCTTC. Translated, it gives CASSLGDNNYGYTF.

Only a few counts were recorded for this clonotype. This chain uses TRBV7-2 with TRBJ2-5; D possibly matches TRBD1 or TRBD2 (5 bases each). CDR3 length equals 18 residues. Germline CDR1 reads SGHTA; CDR2 reads FQGNSA. The germline V and J ends were trimmed by 5 bases and 2 bases, with 24 bases remaining between them. CDR3 residues: CASSPFGYRGLQQETQYF. The CDR3 DNA reads as TGTGCCAGCAGCCCCTTCGGTTATCGGGGCTTACAGCAAGAGACCCAGTACTTC.

This clonotype was seen a handful of times. This chain uses TRBV5-1 with TRBJ1-1; no reliable D call. Germline-derived CDR1 and CDR2 are SGHRS and YFSETQ. CDR3 length: 14 residues. Trimming took 0 bases from V and 1 from J, leaving 7 bases between them. This CDR3 reads CASSLETKNTEAFF. The DNA of the CDR3 is TGCGCCAGCAGCTTGGAGACAAAGAACACTGAAGCTTTCTTT.

V usage is TRBV5-1 and J usage is TRBJ2-7; weak D call: TRBD2 (5 bases). V was clipped by 3 bases and J by 5 bases, with 15 bases between them. The CDR3 has 14 amino acids. Looked up from germline, CDR1 is SGHRS and CDR2 is YFSETQ. The CDR3 here is CASSSLQRRHEQYF. The CDR3 coding sequence is TGCGCCAGCAGCTCGTTACAGCGGCGCCACGAGCAGTACTTC.

V gene TRBV4-1 combines with J gene TRBJ2-7, with D unclear. V was pared by 1 base and J by 5 bases, with 15 bases between. The CDR3 covers 15 residues. The germline V gene encodes CDR1 MGHRA and CDR2 YSYEKL. CDR3 amino acids: CASSQANRPTDEQYF. CDR3 DNA sequence: TGCGCCAGCAGCCAAGCTAACCGCCCCACCGACGAGCAGTACTTC.